This TCR beta chain is drawn from a study of blood T cell repertoires in COVID-19. About the study: Samples representing acute and convalescent COVID-19 were sourced from the United States, Italy and Spain. The cDNA or gDNA used as material had been derived from T cells, B-cell-depleted T cells, or PBMCs.

In the original workflow: Amplified reference gene primers provided the basis for estimating nucleated cell counts. Method: immunoSEQ multiplex PCR; TCRdb's copy keeps in-frame clones and lacks some. The DNA gave D and trimming, while V, J and clone size come from that table. Here the sample spans 100,000 to 110,000 clones, more than 65% being singletons. This CDR3 comprises 14 residues. Trimming pared 4 bases from V and 0 bases from J, leaving 10 bases between. Germline V lookup: CDR1 SGHNT, CDR2 YYREEE (reference sequence). This clone occurred a few times. Sequencing was carried out using peripheral blood. The origin of this receptor is a man aged 65 to 85 with active or convalescent COVID-19. The V call is TRBV5-4, the J call TRBJ1-1; D is unclear. As DNA, the CDR3 is TGTGCCAGCAGCCCGTCTGCGGTGAACACTGAAGCTTTCTTT. Translation: CASSPSAVNTEAFF.